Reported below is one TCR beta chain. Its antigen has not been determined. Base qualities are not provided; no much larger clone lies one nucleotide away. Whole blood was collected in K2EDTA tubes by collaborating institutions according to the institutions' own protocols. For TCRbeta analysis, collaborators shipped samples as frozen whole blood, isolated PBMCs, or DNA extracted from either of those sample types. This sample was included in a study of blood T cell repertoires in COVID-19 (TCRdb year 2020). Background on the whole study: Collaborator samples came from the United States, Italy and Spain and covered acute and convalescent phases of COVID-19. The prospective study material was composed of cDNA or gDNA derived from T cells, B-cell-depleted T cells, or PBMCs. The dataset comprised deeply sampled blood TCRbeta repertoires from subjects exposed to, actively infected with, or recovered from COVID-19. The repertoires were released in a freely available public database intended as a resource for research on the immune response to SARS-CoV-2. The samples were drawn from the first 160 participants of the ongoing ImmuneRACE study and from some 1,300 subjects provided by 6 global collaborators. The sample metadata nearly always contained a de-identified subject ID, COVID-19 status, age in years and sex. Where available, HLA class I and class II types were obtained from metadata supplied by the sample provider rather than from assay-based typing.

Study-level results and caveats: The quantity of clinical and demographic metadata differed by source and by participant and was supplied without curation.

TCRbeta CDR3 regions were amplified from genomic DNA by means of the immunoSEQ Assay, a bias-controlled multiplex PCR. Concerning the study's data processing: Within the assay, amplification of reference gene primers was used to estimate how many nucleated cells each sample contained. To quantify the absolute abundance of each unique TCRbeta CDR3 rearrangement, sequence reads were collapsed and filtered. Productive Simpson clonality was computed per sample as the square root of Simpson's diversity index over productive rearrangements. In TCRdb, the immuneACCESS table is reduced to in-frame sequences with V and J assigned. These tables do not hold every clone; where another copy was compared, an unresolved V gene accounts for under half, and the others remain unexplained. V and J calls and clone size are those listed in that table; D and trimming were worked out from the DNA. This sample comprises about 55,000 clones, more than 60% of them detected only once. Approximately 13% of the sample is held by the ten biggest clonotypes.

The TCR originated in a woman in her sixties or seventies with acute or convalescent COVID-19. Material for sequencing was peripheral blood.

This receptor carries the CDR3 CASSRERNSPLHF. The DNA reads as follows: TGTGCCAGCAGTAGGGAGCGGAATTCACCCCTCCACTTT. Here the chain combines TRBV6-5 and TRBJ1-6; there is no confident call for the D gene. The CDR3 covers 13 residues, taking in both the cysteine and the phenylalanine. Only the CDR3 DNA is retained, 39 bases long and in frame from the first base. The germline V gene encodes CDR1 MNHEY and CDR2 SVGAGI. V and J lose 5 bases and 7 bases, and a span of 9 bases separates them.